These 3 T cell receptor beta chains share one sample of origin, sequenced in a study of blood T cell repertoires in COVID-19. TCRdb keeps only in-frame clones here, not all; method: immunoSEQ multiplex PCR. The repertoire holds some 90,000 clones, more than 75% seen once, with 25% in the top ten. Sequencing used peripheral blood. The receptors were sampled from a human donor in a cohort sampled during active COVID-19.

J is TRBJ1-6 and V is TRBV12-1. TRBV12-1 is a known pseudogene. There are 14 residues in the CDR3. This chain's CDR3 is CASSPFVANSPLHF. The CDR3 nucleotides read TGTGCCAGCAGCCCTTTCGTAGCAAATTCACCCCTCCACTTT.

The chain joins TRBV25-1 to TRBJ1-1, with D perhaps TRBD1 (6 bases). Between the trimmed V and J ends, which lost 6 bases and 1 base, there was a span of 12 bases. The length of the CDR3 is 14 residues. Germline values: CDR1 MGHDK, CDR2 SYGVNS. The CDR3 loop is CASSTRQANTEAFF. CDR3 nucleotide sequence: TGTGCCAGCAGCACAAGACAGGCGAACACTGAAGCTTTCTTT.

The chain couples TRBV18 to TRBJ2-3; 8 bases are a match to TRBD1. The CDR3 sequence is 17 residues long. The trim removed 4 bases at V and 2 bases at J, leaving 11 bases unmatched. Germline CDR1 is KGHSH and CDR2 is LQKENI. The CDR3 here is CASSLRRGQGSTDTQYF. In nucleotides, the CDR3 is TGTGCCAGCTCACTTCGCCGAGGACAGGGCTCCACAGATACGCAGTATTTT.